A single sample is the source of the 30 T cell receptor beta chains below, sequenced in a study of T cells after yellow fever vaccination. TCRdb called the 5' RACE reads again in MiXCR, with one record for every CDR3 protein. This table holds 120,000 or so distinct CDR3 sequences, 8.9% found once. Here the sequenced sample was CD8+ T cells sorted from PBMCs, taken on the day of the yellow fever booster vaccination. The receptors here all came from a man younger than 30 who received the YFV17D yellow fever vaccine.

The table lists this clonotype with a few counts. This rearrangement joins TRBV12-3 or TRBV12-4 to TRBJ2-3, with D maybe TRBD2 (7 bases). The V and J ends lost 6 bases and 2 bases respectively, with 15 bases between them. The CDR3 totals 15 residues. In DNA form, the CDR3 reads TGTGCCAGCAGCCCCCGGGGGGCAGTCACAGATACGCAGTATTTT. Its protein product is CASSPRGAVTDTQYF.

The table lists this clonotype with a few counts. The chain links TRBV6-5 to TRBJ1-1; D not resolved. Trimming cost V 6 bases and J 5 bases, with 7 bases left between them. CDR1 is MNHEY and CDR2 is SVGAGI in the germline V gene. The CDR3 is 11 amino acids. CDR3 nucleotides: TGTGCCAGCAGGGTGGGGACTGAAGCTTTCTTT. It translates to CASRVGTEAFF.

The chain recombines TRBV20-1 with TRBJ2-3; possibly TRBD2 for D (5 bases). The V end lost 4 bases, the J end lost 0 bases, and 17 bases lay between the germline ends. The germline V gene has CDR1 DFQATT and CDR2 SNEGSKA (reference sequence). CDR3 size: 16 residues. The CDR3 DNA reads TGCAGTGCTACCAACCCGCAGACTACCAGCACAGATACGCAGTATTTT. Amino acid sequence: CSATNPQTTSTDTQYF.

This sequence joins TRBV27 and TRBJ2-5, with D possibly being TRBD2 (5 bases). The CDR3 runs to 12 residues. Germline lookup yields CDR1 MNHEY and CDR2 SMNVEV (reference sequence). The germline V and J ends were trimmed by 10 bases and 9 bases, with 18 bases remaining between them. The CDR3 DNA reads as TGTGCCACCGGAAGGACTCTCCGGGCCCAGTACTTC. This gives the protein CATGRTLRAQYF.

J is TRBJ2-1 and V is TRBV25-1; D is possibly TRBD2 (7 bases). The CDR3 extends over 12 amino acids. Per germline, CDR1 MGHDK and CDR2 SYGVNS. V was pared by 5 bases and J by 8 bases, with 10 bases between. Here the CDR3 reads CASSRGRDEQFF. The DNA of the CDR3 is TGTGCCAGCAGTAGGGGGAGGGATGAGCAGTTCTTC.

The V gene is TRBV7-9, the J gene TRBJ1-4; D unresolved. Germline V gives CDR1 SEHNR, CDR2 FQNEAQ (reference sequence). The V gene lost 5 bases and the J gene lost 16 bases, with 14 bases spanning the gap. This CDR3 region has 11 residues. The DNA for the CDR3 is TGTGCCAGCAGCGGAGGGTTTAGGACGTTTTTT. Its translation: CASSGGFRTFF.

The chain couples TRBV20-1 to TRBJ2-3; TRBD2 agrees at 7 bases. Germline V gene data show CDR1 as DFQATT and CDR2 as SNEGSKA (reference sequence). The CDR3 consists of 16 residues. J was trimmed by 2 bases and V by 6 bases; bases with no gene match: 14. CDR3 nucleotide sequence: TGCAGTGCCCACTCAGTCGAGCGGGGAATCACAGATACGCAGTATTTT. This codes for CSAHSVERGITDTQYF.

This clonotype was counted between two and nine times. V is TRBV6-4 and J is TRBJ2-1, with D tentatively TRBD2 (6 bases). V shed 0 bases and J shed 0 bases, with 9 bases lying between them. The CDR3 has 16 residues. CDR1 is MRHNA and CDR2 is SNTAGT in the germline V gene. CDR3 sequence reads: CASSDSPGVSYNEQFF. As DNA, the CDR3 is TGTGCCAGCAGTGACTCGCCGGGGGTCTCCTACAATGAGCAGTTCTTC.

This clonotype has just a few counts. V usage is TRBV9 and J usage is TRBJ2-2, with D tentatively TRBD2 (5 bases). CDR1 and CDR2 (germline): SGDLS, YYNGEE. The length of the CDR3 is 13 residues. The ends were cut back, 3 bases at V and 4 bases at J, with 7 bases in the middle. CDR3 sequence: CASSGGGTGELFF. The DNA for the CDR3 is TGTGCCAGCAGCGGCGGAGGCACCGGGGAGCTGTTTTTT. Looking up the rest from reference TRBV9 and TRBJ2-2 gives the full variable domain: DSGVTQTPKHLITATGQRVTLRCSPRSGDLSVYWYQQSLDQGLQFLIQYYNGEERAKGNILERFSAQQFPDLHSELNLSSLELGDSALYFCASSGGGTGELFFGEGSRLTVL.

The sample holds a few counts of this clonotype. The chain combines TRBV6-6 with TRBJ2-2; TRBD1 aligns across 9 bases. The V and J ends lost 4 bases and 12 bases, in that order; junction bases with no gene match: 9. Per germline, CDR1 MNHNY and CDR2 SVGAGI (reference sequence). The CDR3 contains 14 residues. CDR3 sequence: CASSSRTGEVKLFF. The CDR3 DNA is TGTGCCAGCAGTTCAAGGACAGGGGAGGTTAAGCTGTTTTTT.

This clonotype occurred a few times. V gene TRBV27 combines with J gene TRBJ2-3, with TRBD2 matching over 7 bases. CDR1 MNHEY and CDR2 SMNVEV come from the germline V gene (reference sequence). V was clipped by 6 bases and J by 1 base; unmatched bases: 7. The CDR3 has 15 residues. CDR3 in amino acids: CASRMGGGRTDTQYF. The CDR3 coding sequence is TGTGCCAGCAGGATGGGGGGGGGACGCACAGATACGCAGTATTTT.

With regard to this clonotype: A much larger clone differs by one base, so this may be a read error. The rearrangement joins TRBV10-3 to TRBJ2-4; either TRBD1 or TRBD2 may fit D (6 bases each). CDR1 and CDR2 from the germline V gene are ENHRY and SYGVKD. The CDR3 loop spans 14 amino acids. For the CDR3, the DNA is TGTGCCATCAGTGAGGGAGGGGGGCCAAACATTGAGTACTTC. This translates into CAISEGGGPNIEYF.

The chain uses TRBV27 and TRBJ2-1, with no clear D. The CDR3 is 12 residues long. CDR1 MNHEY and CDR2 SMNVEV come from the germline V gene (reference sequence). With 3 bases removed from V and 6 bases from J, the gap between germline ends came to 6 bases. The CDR3 DNA reads as TGTGCCAGCAGTTTTAGTGGCAATGAGCAGTTCTTC. Residues: CASSFSGNEQFF.

This clonotype has a count of ten or more. The chain recombines TRBV29-1 with TRBJ1-1; a weak D match, TRBD1 (6 bases). Germline-derived CDR1 and CDR2 are SQVTM and ANQGSEA. The CDR3 is 15 residues long. V was shortened by 6 bases and J by 0 bases, with 17 bases between the two germline ends. Here the CDR3 reads CSVISWGPMNTEAFF. The CDR3 coding sequence is TGCAGCGTCATTTCTTGGGGGCCTATGAACACTGAAGCTTTCTTT. The variable domain in full, with the rest retrieved from reference TRBV29-1 and TRBJ1-1, is SAVISQKPSRDICQRGTSLTIQCQVDSQVTMMFWYRQQPGQSLTLIATANQGSEATYESGFVIDKFPISRPNLTFSTLTVSNMSPEDSSIYLCSVISWGPMNTEAFFGQGTRLTVV.

This clonotype has more than one count but fewer than ten. V is TRBV20-1 and J is TRBJ1-5; 8 bases fit TRBD1. CDR1 is DFQATT, CDR2 SNEGSKA, per germline (reference sequence). The ends lost 6 bases at V and 9 bases at J; junction bases unmatched: 13. This CDR3 spans 14 amino acids. The CDR3 sequence: CSAPWGQESWPQHF. The CDR3 DNA reads as TGCAGTGCCCCCTGGGGACAGGAGAGTTGGCCCCAGCATTTT.

This chain connects TRBV5-1 to TRBJ2-5; D is undetermined. The V and J ends lost 0 bases and 2 bases respectively, with 11 bases between them. Looked up from germline, CDR1 is SGHRS and CDR2 is YFSETQ. This CDR3 region has 15 residues. CDR3: CASSLATAGQETQYF. In DNA, the CDR3 is TGCGCCAGCAGCTTGGCCACGGCAGGTCAAGAGACCCAGTACTTC.

This sequence joins TRBV27 and TRBJ1-1; TRBD1 is a possible D gene (6 bases). From germline, CDR1 is MNHEY and CDR2 SMNVEV (reference sequence). This CDR3 has 13 residues. Trimming removed 3 bases at V and 5 bases at J, with 10 bases between. CDR3 in amino acids: CASSLGAGTEAFF. Written as DNA, the CDR3 is TGTGCCAGCAGTTTGGGGGCCGGAACTGAAGCTTTCTTT.

This clonotype was counted between two and nine times. Compared with germline, one end of the junction differs, possibly owing to a read error. This chain links TRBV11-2 with TRBJ2-1, with TRBD2 matching 14 bases. This CDR3 comprises 24 residues. Germline V CDR1 and CDR2: SGHAT, FQNNGV. CDR3 protein: CASSLDRLRAPGLAGALSYNEQFF. CDR3 in DNA: TGTGCCAGCAGTTTAGACCGCCTTCGAGCACCGGGACTAGCGGGGGCCCTCTCCTACAATGAGCAGTTCTTC.

This clonotype was seen more than once but under ten times. V is TRBV14 and J is TRBJ1-2; 7 bases agree with TRBD1. J gave up 6 bases and V 0 bases, and 10 bases lay outside the gene matches. The CDR3 sequence is 16 residues long. Germline V gene lookup returns CDR1 SGHDN and CDR2 FVKESK. This CDR3 reads CASSQDYRGEGDGYTF. CDR3 DNA: TGTGCCAGCAGCCAAGACTACAGGGGAGAAGGGGATGGCTACACCTTC.

V gene TRBV6-5 combines with J gene TRBJ1-5; tentative D call: TRBD1 (5 bases). With 0 bases removed from V and 7 bases from J, the gap between germline ends came to 13 bases. Germline V CDR1 and CDR2: MNHEY, SVGAGI. The length of the CDR3 is 15 residues. CDR3 loop: CASSYSIGGGQPQHF. The DNA of the CDR3 is TGTGCCAGCAGTTACTCGATCGGGGGAGGGCAGCCCCAGCATTTT.

The J gene is TRBJ2-3, the V gene TRBV7-9; TRBD2 aligns across 11 bases. J was trimmed by 2 bases and V by 2 bases; bases with no gene match: 3. The CDR3 is 16 amino acids. CDR1 and CDR2 (germline): SEHNR, FQNEAQ (reference sequence). The DNA for the CDR3 is TGTGCCAGCAGCTTAAGACTAGCGGGGATCACAGATACGCAGTATTTT. Protein: CASSLRLAGITDTQYF. Supplemented by reference TRBV7-9 and TRBJ2-3, the full variable domain reads DTGVSQNPRHKITKRGQNVTFRCDPISEHNRLYWYRQTLGQGPEFLTYFQNEAQLEKSRLLSDRFSAERPKGSFSTLEIQRTEQGDSAMYLCASSLRLAGITDTQYFGPGTRLTVL.

This clonotype was counted a few times. Here the CDR3 DNA reads TGTGCCAGCAGCCAACCTAGCACAGATACGCAGTATTTT. As protein: CASSQPSTDTQYF. V usage is TRBV3-1 and J usage is TRBJ2-3, with unresolved D. The CDR3 is made up of 13 amino acids. Trimming removed 2 bases at V and 0 bases at J, with 3 bases between. The V gene's germline CDR1 is LGHDT and CDR2 YNNKEL (reference sequence).

This clonotype was seen more than once but under ten times. V gene TRBV27 combines with J gene TRBJ2-1, with 11 bases fitting TRBD2. V gave up 8 bases and J gave up 0 bases; unmatched junction bases: 9. This CDR3 spans 17 amino acids. The germline V gene has CDR1 MNHEY and CDR2 SMNVEV (reference sequence). CDR3 residues: CASVESTSGGSYNEQFF. As DNA, the CDR3 is TGTGCCAGCGTCGAGTCCACTAGCGGGGGCTCCTACAATGAGCAGTTCTTC.

This clonotype has more than one count but fewer than ten. This rearrangement joins TRBV11-2 to TRBJ1-1; D uncertain. V was trimmed by 3 bases and J by 7 bases, leaving 15 bases between them. Germline V lookup: CDR1 SGHAT, CDR2 FQNNGV. The CDR3 totals 14 residues. Written as DNA, the CDR3 is TGTGCCAGCAGCTTCCCTCGAACTTCCAGTGAAGCTTTCTTT. Translation gives CASSFPRTSSEAFF.

The rearrangement links TRBV9 to TRBJ1-5, with no clear D. The CDR3 is 14 residues long. V lost 0 bases and J 6 bases, leaving 10 bases between the germline ends. Germline CDR1 and CDR2: SGDLS and YYNGEE. CDR3 amino acids: CASSVGGGSQPQHF. CDR3 in DNA: TGTGCCAGCAGCGTAGGAGGAGGGAGTCAGCCCCAGCATTTT.

This chain uses TRBV19 with TRBJ2-1; possible D gene TRBD1, 6 bases. The CDR3 has 14 residues. Germline CDR1 is LNHDA and CDR2 is SQIVND (reference sequence). V dropped 5 bases and J dropped 4 bases, with 12 bases sitting between them. The CDR3 DNA reads as TGTGCCAGTAGTTTGGGGGCGCGATACAATGAGCAGTTCTTC. Translation gives CASSLGARYNEQFF. Complete variable domain (other parts from reference TRBV19 and TRBJ2-1): DGGITQSPKYLFRKEGQNVTLSCEQNLNHDAMYWYRQDPGQGLRLIYYSQIVNDFQKGDIAEGYSVSREKKESFPLTVTSAQKNPTAFYLCASSLGARYNEQFFGPGTRLTVL.

This clonotype was detected only a few times. J is TRBJ2-2 and V is TRBV5-1; perhaps TRBD2 as D (5 bases). The CDR3 has 16 residues. With 0 bases removed from V and 0 bases from J, the gap between germline ends came to 9 bases. CDR1 and CDR2 (germline): SGHRS, YFSETQ. This CDR3 is CASSLAGVANTGELFF. CDR3 coding DNA: TGCGCCAGCAGCTTGGCCGGGGTAGCGAACACCGGGGAGCTGTTTTTT.

This clonotype is medium-sized (0.01 to 0.1%) in the sample. The chain is built from TRBV6-5 and TRBJ1-2; TRBD1 matches at 12 bases. The ends lost 2 bases at V and 8 bases at J; junction bases unmatched: 9. Germline CDR1 is MNHEY and CDR2 is SVGAGI. The CDR3 is 16 amino acids. The CDR3 here is CASSYEWDRGLGGYTF. In DNA form, the CDR3 reads TGTGCCAGCAGTTACGAGTGGGACAGGGGGCTGGGCGGCTACACCTTC.

This clonotype was counted between two and nine times. This sequence joins TRBV5-1 and TRBJ2-3; TRBD1 matches 11 bases. This CDR3 region has 16 residues. The ends lost 5 bases at V and 3 bases at J; junction bases unmatched: 8. The germline V gene encodes CDR1 SGHRS and CDR2 YFSETQ. Here the CDR3 reads CASSHGQGARTDTQYF. The CDR3 bases are TGCGCCAGCAGTCACGGACAGGGGGCGCGAACAGATACGCAGTATTTT.

The sample holds a few counts of this clonotype. The J gene is TRBJ1-1, the V gene TRBV11-2; no clear D. This CDR3 is 16 amino acids long. In germline, CDR1 is SGHAT, CDR2 FQNNGV. V lost 1 base and J lost 3, with 15 bases in between. For the CDR3, the DNA is TGTGCCAGCAGCTTAGGGTTTGGTTTGTCCGACACTGAAGCTTTCTTT. Amino acids: CASSLGFGLSDTEAFF.